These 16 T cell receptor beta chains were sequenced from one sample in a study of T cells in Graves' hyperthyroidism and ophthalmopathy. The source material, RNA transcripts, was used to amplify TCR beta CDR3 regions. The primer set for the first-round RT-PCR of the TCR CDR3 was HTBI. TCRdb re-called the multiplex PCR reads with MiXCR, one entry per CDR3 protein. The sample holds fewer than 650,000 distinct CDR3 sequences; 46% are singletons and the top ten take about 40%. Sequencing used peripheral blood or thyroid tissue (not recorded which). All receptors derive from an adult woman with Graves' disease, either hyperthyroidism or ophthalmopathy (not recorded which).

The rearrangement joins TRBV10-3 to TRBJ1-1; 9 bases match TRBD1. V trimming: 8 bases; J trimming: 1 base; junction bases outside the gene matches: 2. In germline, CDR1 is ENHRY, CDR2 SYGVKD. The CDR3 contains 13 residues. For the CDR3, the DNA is TGTGCCATCGGGACAGGGCGGAACACTGAAGCTTTCTTT. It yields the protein CAIGTGRNTEAFF.

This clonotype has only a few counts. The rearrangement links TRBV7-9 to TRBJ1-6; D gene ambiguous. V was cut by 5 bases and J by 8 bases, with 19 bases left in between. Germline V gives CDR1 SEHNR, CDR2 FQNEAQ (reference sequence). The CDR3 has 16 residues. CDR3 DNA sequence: TGTGCCAGCAGCCAAGCTATAAACCGAGGGCATTCACCCCTCCACTTT. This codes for CASSQAINRGHSPLHF.

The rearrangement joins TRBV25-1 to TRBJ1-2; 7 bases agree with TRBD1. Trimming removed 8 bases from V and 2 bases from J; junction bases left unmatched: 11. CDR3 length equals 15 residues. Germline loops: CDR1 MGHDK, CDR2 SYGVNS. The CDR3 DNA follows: TGTGCCAGCTCACCACTCGGACAGGCAAACTATGGCTACACCTTC. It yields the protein CASSPLGQANYGYTF.

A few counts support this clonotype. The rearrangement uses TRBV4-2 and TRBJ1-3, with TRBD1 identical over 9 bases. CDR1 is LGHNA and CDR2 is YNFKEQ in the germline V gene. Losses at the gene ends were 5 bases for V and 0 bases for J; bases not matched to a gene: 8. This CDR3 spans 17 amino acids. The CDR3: CASSVGQGTASGNTIYF. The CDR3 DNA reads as TGTGCCAGCAGCGTTGGACAGGGGACGGCCTCTGGAAACACCATATATTTT.

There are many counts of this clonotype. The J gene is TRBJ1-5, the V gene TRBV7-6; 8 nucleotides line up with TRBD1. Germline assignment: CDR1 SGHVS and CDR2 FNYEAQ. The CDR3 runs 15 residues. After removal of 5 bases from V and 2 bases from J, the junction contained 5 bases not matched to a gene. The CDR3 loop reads CASSPGQGGNQPQHF. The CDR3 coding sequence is TGTGCCAGCAGCCCAGGACAGGGTGGCAATCAGCCCCAGCATTTT.

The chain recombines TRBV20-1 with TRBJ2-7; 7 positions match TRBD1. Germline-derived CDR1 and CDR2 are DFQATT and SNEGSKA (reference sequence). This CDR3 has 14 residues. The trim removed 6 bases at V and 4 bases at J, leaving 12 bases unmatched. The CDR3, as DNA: TGCAGTGCCCGGGTCGGGACAGAAGATTACGAGCAGTACTTC. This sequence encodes CSARVGTEDYEQYF.

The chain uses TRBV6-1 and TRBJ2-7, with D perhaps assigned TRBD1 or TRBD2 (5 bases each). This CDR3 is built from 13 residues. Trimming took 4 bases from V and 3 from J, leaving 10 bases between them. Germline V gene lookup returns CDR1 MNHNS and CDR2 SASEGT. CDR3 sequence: CASSGGRIYEQYF. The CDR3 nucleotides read TGTGCCAGCAGTGGGGGACGGATCTACGAGCAGTACTTC.

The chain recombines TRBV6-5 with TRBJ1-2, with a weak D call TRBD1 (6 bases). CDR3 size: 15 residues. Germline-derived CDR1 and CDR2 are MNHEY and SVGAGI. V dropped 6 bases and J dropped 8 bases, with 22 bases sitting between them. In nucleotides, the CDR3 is TGTGCCAGCAGCCCTCTCGACAGGATTATAGGAGGCTACACCTTC. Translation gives CASSPLDRIIGGYTF.

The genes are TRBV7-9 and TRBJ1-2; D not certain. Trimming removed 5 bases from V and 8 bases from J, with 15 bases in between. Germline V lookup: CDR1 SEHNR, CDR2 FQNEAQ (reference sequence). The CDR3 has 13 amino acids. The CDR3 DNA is TGTGCCAGCAGCCGGATGGCCCCCCAGGGCTACACCTTC. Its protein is CASSRMAPQGYTF.

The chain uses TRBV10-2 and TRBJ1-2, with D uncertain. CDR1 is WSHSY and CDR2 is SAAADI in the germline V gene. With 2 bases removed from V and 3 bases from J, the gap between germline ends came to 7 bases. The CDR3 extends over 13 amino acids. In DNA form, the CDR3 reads TGCGCCAGCAGTGAGACGCAGGACTATGGCTACACCTTC. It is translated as CASSETQDYGYTF.

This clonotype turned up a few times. CDR3: CASSVETGGNTEAFF. Here the CDR3 DNA reads TGTGCCAGCAGTGTAGAGACAGGAGGGAACACTGAAGCTTTCTTT. V is TRBV6-1 and J is TRBJ1-1; D perhaps matches TRBD1 (6 bases). CDR1 is MNHNS, CDR2 SASEGT, per germline. Trimming cost V 4 bases and J 1 base, with 13 bases left between them. The CDR3 has 15 amino acids.

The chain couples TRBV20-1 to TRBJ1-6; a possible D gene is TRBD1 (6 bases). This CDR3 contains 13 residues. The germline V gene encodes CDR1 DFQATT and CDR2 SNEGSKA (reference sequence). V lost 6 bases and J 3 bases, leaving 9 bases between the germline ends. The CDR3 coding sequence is TGCAGTGCCGGGGACAACTATAATTCACCCCTCCACTTT. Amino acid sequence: CSAGDNYNSPLHF.

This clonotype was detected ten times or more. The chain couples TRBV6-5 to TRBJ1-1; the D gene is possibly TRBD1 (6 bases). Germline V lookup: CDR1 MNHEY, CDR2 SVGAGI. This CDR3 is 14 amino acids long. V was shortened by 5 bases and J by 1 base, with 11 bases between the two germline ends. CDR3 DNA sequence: TGTGCCAGCAGTCCATACAGGGCGAACACTGAAGCTTTCTTT. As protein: CASSPYRANTEAFF.

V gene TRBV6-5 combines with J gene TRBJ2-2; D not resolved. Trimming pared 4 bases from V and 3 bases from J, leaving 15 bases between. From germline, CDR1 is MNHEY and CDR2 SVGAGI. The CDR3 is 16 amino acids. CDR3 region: CASSFLSRGDTGELFF. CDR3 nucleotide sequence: TGTGCCAGCAGTTTCCTTTCGAGAGGCGACACCGGGGAGCTGTTTTTT.

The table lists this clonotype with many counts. The CDR3 nucleotides are TGCAGTGCCAGGGTTCCCACAGGGTCCTACGAGCAGTACTTC. Amino acid sequence: CSARVPTGSYEQYF. The chain is built from TRBV20-1 and TRBJ2-7; possible D gene TRBD1, 6 bases. CDR3 length equals 14 residues. Germline V gives CDR1 DFQATT, CDR2 SNEGSKA (reference sequence). V dropped 6 bases and J dropped 1 base, with 16 bases sitting between them.

The DNA for the CDR3 is TGCGCCAGCAGCCAAGAGGCTCCCGGCTTGAACACTGAAGCTTTCTTT. It codes for CASSQEAPGLNTEAFF. The chain uses TRBV4-1 and TRBJ1-1, with D unclear. The V end lost 0 bases, the J end lost 0 bases, and 11 bases lay between the germline ends. CDR1 and CDR2 (germline): MGHRA, YSYEKL. The CDR3 is made up of 16 amino acids.